This is a list of T cell receptor beta chains from one sample in a study of shared clonotypes between healthy human individuals. Clones were sequenced by immunoSEQ multiplex PCR, and TCRdb holds only the in-frame ones, with some missing. The table includes roughly 2 million clones, about 95% detected once. Sequencing input: naive CD8+ T cells sorted from blood. Receptors were obtained from a man aged 18-30 years in good health. The CDR3 runs from the conserved cysteine through the conserved F or W. A D gene is named only where the DNA matches it firmly. Clone size is shown for a subset of rows, as once, few, many or a class of expanded clone.

>14|.|TRBJ2-7|.|TRBV10-3
TGTGCCATCAGTGAGCCCAGCCGGAGCTACGAGCAGTACTTC
CAISEPSRSYEQYF
>14|.|TRBJ2-5|.|TRBV5-4
TGTGCCAGCAGCGCCGAGTGGGGTGACGAGACCCAGTACTTC
CASSAEWGDETQYF
>16|.|TRBJ2-3|.|TRBV4-1
TGCGCCAGCAGCCAAGAGGTCAGGGGAAGAGGGGATACGCAGTATTTT
CASSQEVRGRGDTQYF
>13|.|TRBJ1-1|.|TRBV2
TGTGCCAGCAAAGGCAAGCTGAACACTGAAGCTTTCTTT
CASKGKLNTEAFF
>15|TRBD2|TRBJ2-1|.|TRBV7-6
TGTGCCAGCAGCAGGACAGGGACTAGCGGCAATGAGCAGTTCTTC
CASSRTGTSGNEQFF
>12|.|TRBJ2-3|.|TRBV6-1
TGTGCCAGCAGTGTTCACGGAGATACGCAGTATTTT
CASSVHGDTQYF
>17|.|TRBJ2-2|.|TRBV7-9
TGTGCCAGCAGCTTAGGCGGACAGACCCAGTACCCCGGGGAGCTGTTTTTT
CASSLGGQTQYPGELFF
>15|.|TRBJ2-4|once|TRBV11-1
TGTGCCAGCAGCTTATCCGGGACACTAGTAAACATTCAGTACTTC
CASSLSGTLVNIQYF
>11|.|TRBJ2-1|.|TRBV11-2
TGTGCCAGCAGCTTAGGGACTGAGCAGTTCTTC
CASSLGTEQFF
>17|TRBD2|TRBJ2-5|once|TRBV4-3
TGCGCCAGCAGCCAAGAATGGCTAGCGGGAGAGGGTGAGACCCAGTACTTC
CASSQEWLAGEGETQYF
>19|TRBD2|TRBJ2-3|.|TRBV6-1
TGTGCCAGCAGTGAAGTCATCGTGGGGCTAGCGGGGGGGACAGATACGCAGTATTTT
CASSEVIVGLAGGTDTQYF
>17|TRBD2|TRBJ2-3|.|TRBV27
TGTGCCAGCAATCCTGGCCCCGGGACTAGTGTAACAGATACGCAGTATTTT
CASNPGPGTSVTDTQYF
>13|TRBD1|TRBJ2-3|.|TRBV7-3
TGTGCCAGCAGCTCCGGGACAGCAGATACGCAGTATTTT
CASSSGTADTQYF
>15|.|TRBJ1-1|.|TRBV10-1
TGCGCCAGCAGTGGACCGACAGGTGAGAACACTGAAGCTTTCTTT
CASSGPTGENTEAFF
>14|TRBD1|TRBJ2-3|.|TRBV5-4
TGTGCCAGCGGACAGGGGTACTCCACAGATACGCAGTATTTT
CASGQGYSTDTQYF
>15|TRBD2|TRBJ2-7|.|TRBV7-9
TGTGCCAGCAGCGACAGACTAGCGGATACCTACGAGCAGTACTTC
CASSDRLADTYEQYF
>15|.|TRBJ2-7|.|TRBV27
TGTGCCAGCGGCCACCGGTTTCCCCTCTCCTACGAGCAGTACTTC
CASGHRFPLSYEQYF
>14|.|TRBJ2-3|.|TRBV4-2
TGTGCCAGCAGCCAAGGTCCCCTCACAGATACGCAGTATTTT
CASSQGPLTDTQYF
>13|TRBD1|TRBJ2-7|.|TRBV9
TGTGCCAGCAGCCCCTGGGACAGGGCCGAGCAGTACTTC
CASSPWDRAEQYF
>13|.|TRBJ2-1|.|TRBV10-1
TGCGCCAGCAGTGACGGGGGAGGCTATGAGCAGTTCTTC
CASSDGGGYEQFF
>16|.|TRBJ2-7|.|TRBV12-1
TGTGCCAGCAGCTTTGGGGAGGGGGACAGTCCCTACGAGCAGTACTTC
CASSFGEGDSPYEQYF
>15|.|TRBJ2-3|.|TRBV5-4
TGTGCCAGCAGCTTTGACAGGAGCTACACAGATACGCAGTATTTT
CASSFDRSYTDTQYF
>14|.|TRBJ2-5|.|TRBV10-1
TGCGCCAGCAGTGACGCGGGATTACAAGAGACCCAGTACTTC
CASSDAGLQETQYF
>15|.|TRBJ1-3|.|TRBV7-2
TGTGCCAGCAGCTTAGACGCAACCGCTGGAAACACCATATATTTT
CASSLDATAGNTIYF
>17|TRBD2|TRBJ2-1|.|TRBV7-6
TGTGCCAGCAGCTTAAAGGCCCCCCTAGCGGGTTACAATGAGCAGTTCTTC
CASSLKAPLAGYNEQFF
>13|.|TRBJ2-7|.|TRBV9
TGTGCCAGCAGCGTAGGGCAGAATTACGAGCAGTACTTC
CASSVGQNYEQYF
>15|.|TRBJ2-7|.|TRBV9
TGTGCCAGCAGCCCCGAATGGGATAGCTCCTACGAGCAGTACTTC
CASSPEWDSSYEQYF
>14|TRBD2|TRBJ2-7|.|TRBV13
TGTGCCAGCAGCTTCGGGGGGAGCTCCTACGAGCAGTACTTC
CASSFGGSSYEQYF
>14|.|TRBJ1-4|.|TRBV7-9
TGTGCCAGCAGCTTGGGTCTGGGCTTACAAAAACTGTTTTTT
CASSLGLGLQKLFF
>19|.|TRBJ2-4|.|TRBV15
TGTGCCACCAGCAGTGGGGCTAAGGCCATGAGGGAGTTCAAAAACATTCAGTACTTC
CATSSGAKAMREFKNIQYF
>16|TRBD1|TRBJ1-5|.|TRBV28
TGTGCCAGCAGTTTGGAGGGGGCTTGGGGCAATCAGCCCCAGCATTTT
CASSLEGAWGNQPQHF
>15|TRBD1|TRBJ1-1|.|TRBV7-9
TGTGCCAGCAGCTTAGGATGGACAGGGGGAGGTGAAGCTTTCTTT
CASSLGWTGGGEAFF
>12|.|TRBJ2-7|few|TRBV6-5
TGTGCCAGCAGCTGGGACCTCGTCGAGCAGTACTTC
CASSWDLVEQYF
>11|.|TRBJ1-1|.|TRBV10-3
TGTGCCATCAGTGAGGGTCCTGAAGCTTTCTTT
CAISEGPEAFF
>17|TRBD2|TRBJ2-7|.|TRBV4-1
TGCGCCAGCAGCCAACCCCCGGGGGGACTAGCGTTCCACGAGCAGTACTTC
CASSQPPGGLAFHEQYF
>15|TRBD1|TRBJ2-2|.|TRBV6-1
TGTGCCAGCAGTACCTCCGGGACAGGGTCCGGGGAGCTGTTTTTT
CASSTSGTGSGELFF
>16|.|TRBJ2-2|.|TRBV19
TGTGCCAGTAGTATATGGGCAGGCGGAGGGACCGGGGAGCTGTTTTTT
CASSIWAGGGTGELFF
>14|TRBD1|TRBJ2-7|.|TRBV5-1
TGCGCCAGCAGCGAAAGGACAGGGGGGGACGAGCAGTACTTC
CASSERTGGDEQYF
>16|TRBD2|TRBJ2-1|.|TRBV5-6
TGTGCCAGCAGCTTGGGGACTAGCGGCTTTCACAATGAGCAGTTCTTC
CASSLGTSGFHNEQFF
>16|TRBD2|TRBJ2-3|once|TRBV5-6
TGTGCCAGCAGCCCCCTAGCGGAAGGCGGTCCAGATACGCAGTATTTT
CASSPLAEGGPDTQYF
>17|.|TRBJ2-5|once|TRBV4-1
TGCGCCAGCAGCCATGCCGACGGTAGGGGGGGGCAAGAGACCCAGTACTTC
CASSHADGRGGQETQYF